Listed here is a single T cell receptor beta chain. In the original workflow: Scientists estimated how many nucleated cells there were by amplifying reference gene primers. Measured with immunoSEQ multiplex PCR; TCRdb has only the in-frame clones, and not every one. That table is the source of V, J and clone size, and D and trimming were worked out from the DNA. The table includes fewer than 45,000 clones, around 87% detected once. The data belong to a study of blood T cell repertoires in COVID-19. Study summary: Samples came from the United States, Italy and Spain, spanning acute and convalescent COVID-19. From T cells, B-cell-depleted T cells, or PBMCs came the material, which was cDNA or gDNA.

Source material: peripheral blood. This clonotype was sampled from a man older than 75 with active COVID-19.

CDR3 nucleotides: TGCAGCGTTGCCCAGACAATGAACACTGAAGCTTTCTTT. The encoded protein is CSVAQTMNTEAFF. The V and J genes are TRBV29-1 and TRBJ1-1; D unresolved. The CDR3 length is 13 residues. CDR1 is SQVTM and CDR2 is ANQGSEA in the germline V gene. V lost 4 bases, J lost 0 bases, and 9 bases lay in between.